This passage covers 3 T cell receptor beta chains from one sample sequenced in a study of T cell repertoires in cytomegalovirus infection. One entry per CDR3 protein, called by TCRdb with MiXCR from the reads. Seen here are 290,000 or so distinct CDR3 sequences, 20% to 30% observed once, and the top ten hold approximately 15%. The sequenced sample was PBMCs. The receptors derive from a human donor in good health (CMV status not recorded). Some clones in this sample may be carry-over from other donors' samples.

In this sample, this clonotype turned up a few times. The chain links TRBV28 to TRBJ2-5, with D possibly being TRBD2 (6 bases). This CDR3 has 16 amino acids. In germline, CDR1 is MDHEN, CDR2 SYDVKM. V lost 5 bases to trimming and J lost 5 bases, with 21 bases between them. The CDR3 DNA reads TGTGCCAGCAGTCTCTCCCGGACTAACTCGGGGGAGACCCAGTACTTC. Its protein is CASSLSRTNSGETQYF.

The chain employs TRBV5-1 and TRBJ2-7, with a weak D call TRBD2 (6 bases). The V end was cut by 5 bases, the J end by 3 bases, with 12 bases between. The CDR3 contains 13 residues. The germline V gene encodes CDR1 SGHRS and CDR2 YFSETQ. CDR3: CASRQQTSYEQYF. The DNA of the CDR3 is TGCGCCAGCAGGCAACAGACTAGCTACGAGCAGTACTTC.

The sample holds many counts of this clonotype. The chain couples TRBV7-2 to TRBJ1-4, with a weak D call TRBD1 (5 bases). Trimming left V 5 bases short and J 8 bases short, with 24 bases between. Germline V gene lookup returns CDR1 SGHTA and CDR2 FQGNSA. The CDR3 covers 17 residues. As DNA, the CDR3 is TGTGCCAGCAGCCGGGGGTTGCAGGCTTTCGGGATCGAAAAACTGTTTTTT. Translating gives CASSRGLQAFGIEKLFF. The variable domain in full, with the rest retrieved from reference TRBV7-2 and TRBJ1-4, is GAGVSQSPSNKVTEKGKDVELRCDPISGHTALYWYRQSLGQGLEFLIYFQGNSAPDKSGLPSDRFSAERTGGSVSTLTIQRTQQEDSAVYLCASSRGLQAFGIEKLFFGSGTQLSVL.